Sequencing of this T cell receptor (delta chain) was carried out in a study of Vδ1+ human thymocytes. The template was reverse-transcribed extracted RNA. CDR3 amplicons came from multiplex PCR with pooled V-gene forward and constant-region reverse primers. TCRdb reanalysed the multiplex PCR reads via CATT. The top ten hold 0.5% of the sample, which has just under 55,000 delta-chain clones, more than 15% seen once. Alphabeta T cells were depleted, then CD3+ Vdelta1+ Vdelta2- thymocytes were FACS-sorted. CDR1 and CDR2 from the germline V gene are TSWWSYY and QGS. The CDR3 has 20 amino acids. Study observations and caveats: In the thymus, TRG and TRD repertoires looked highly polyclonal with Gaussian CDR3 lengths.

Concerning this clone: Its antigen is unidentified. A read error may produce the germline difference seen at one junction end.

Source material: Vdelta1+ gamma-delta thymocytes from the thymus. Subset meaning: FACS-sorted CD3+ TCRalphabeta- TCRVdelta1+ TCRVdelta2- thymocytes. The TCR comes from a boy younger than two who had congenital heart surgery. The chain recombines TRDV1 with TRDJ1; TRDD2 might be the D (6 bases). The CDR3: CALGGPFRKGTARYTDKLIF. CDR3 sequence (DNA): TGTGCTCTCGGGGGCCCCTTCCGGAAGGGAACTGCCCGGTACACCGATAAACTCATCTTT.